This TCR beta chain was profiled in a study of T-cell memory formation after mild COVID-19. Study findings and constraints: Within pre-infection memory, some responding clones were found, suggesting cross-reactive memory joined.

This CDR3 is 15 amino acids long. The germline V gene has CDR1 DFQATT and CDR2 SNEGSKA (reference sequence). The V gene lost 5 bases and the J gene lost 8 bases, with 22 bases spanning the gap. From the 5' RACE reads, TCRdb called clonotypes with MiXCR, one entry per CDR3 protein. This sample has 130,000 to 150,000 distinct CDR3 sequences, with roughly 6.2% found just once. This clonotype showed up just a few times. What it binds is not known. The genes are TRBV20-1 and TRBJ2-1; D is possibly TRBD1 or TRBD2 (5 bases each). Source material: PBMCs or a T cell subset sorted from them (not recorded which). The TCR comes from an adult woman who had mild COVID-19 (a few samples of this study predate the infection). Cell type and time point are not known. CDR3 sequence (DNA): TGCAGTGCTGGGCTCCCGGGACCAGGATTCGATGAGCAGTTCTTC. Its translation is CSAGLPGPGFDEQFF.